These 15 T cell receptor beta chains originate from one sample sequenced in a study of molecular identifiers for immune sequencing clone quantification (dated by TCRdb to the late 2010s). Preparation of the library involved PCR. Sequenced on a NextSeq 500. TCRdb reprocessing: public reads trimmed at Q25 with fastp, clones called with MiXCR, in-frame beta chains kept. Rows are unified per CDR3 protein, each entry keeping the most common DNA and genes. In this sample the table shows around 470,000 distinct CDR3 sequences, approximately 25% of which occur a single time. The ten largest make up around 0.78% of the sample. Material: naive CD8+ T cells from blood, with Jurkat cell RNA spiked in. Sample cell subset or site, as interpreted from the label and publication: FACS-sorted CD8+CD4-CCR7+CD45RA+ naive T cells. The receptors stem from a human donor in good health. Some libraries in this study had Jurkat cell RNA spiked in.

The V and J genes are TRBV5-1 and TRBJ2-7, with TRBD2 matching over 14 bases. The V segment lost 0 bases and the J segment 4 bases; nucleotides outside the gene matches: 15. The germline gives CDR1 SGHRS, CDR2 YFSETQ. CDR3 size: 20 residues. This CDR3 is CASSLAGLAGGALGIYEQYF. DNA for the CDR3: TGCGCCAGCAGCTTGGCCGGACTAGCGGGAGGAGCCCTCGGGATTTACGAGCAGTACTTC.

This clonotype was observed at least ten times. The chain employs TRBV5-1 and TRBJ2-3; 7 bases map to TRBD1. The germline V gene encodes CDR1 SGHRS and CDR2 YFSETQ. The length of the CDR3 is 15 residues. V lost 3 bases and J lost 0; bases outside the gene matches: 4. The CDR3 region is CASSSDRASTDTQYF. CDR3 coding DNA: TGCGCCAGCAGCTCTGACAGGGCTAGCACAGATACGCAGTATTTT.

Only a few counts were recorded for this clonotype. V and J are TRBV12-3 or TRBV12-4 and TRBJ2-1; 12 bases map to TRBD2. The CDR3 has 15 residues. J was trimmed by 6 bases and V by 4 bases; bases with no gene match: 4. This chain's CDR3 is CASSSSSGRVNEQFF. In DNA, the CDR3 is TGTGCCAGCAGTTCTTCTAGCGGGAGGGTCAATGAGCAGTTCTTC.

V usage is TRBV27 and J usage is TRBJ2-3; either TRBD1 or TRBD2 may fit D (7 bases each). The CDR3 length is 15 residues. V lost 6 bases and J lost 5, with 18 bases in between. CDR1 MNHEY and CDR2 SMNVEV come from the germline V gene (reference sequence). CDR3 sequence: CASRPAGPGGDTQYF. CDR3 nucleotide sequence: TGTGCCAGCAGGCCAGCGGGACCAGGGGGAGATACGCAGTATTTT.

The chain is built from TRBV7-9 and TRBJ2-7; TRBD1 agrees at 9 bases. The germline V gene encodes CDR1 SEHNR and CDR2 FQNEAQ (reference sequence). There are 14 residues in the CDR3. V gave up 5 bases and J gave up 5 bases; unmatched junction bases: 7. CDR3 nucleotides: TGTGCCAGCAGCCACCGGGACAGGGTCGACGAGCAGTACTTC. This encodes CASSHRDRVDEQYF.

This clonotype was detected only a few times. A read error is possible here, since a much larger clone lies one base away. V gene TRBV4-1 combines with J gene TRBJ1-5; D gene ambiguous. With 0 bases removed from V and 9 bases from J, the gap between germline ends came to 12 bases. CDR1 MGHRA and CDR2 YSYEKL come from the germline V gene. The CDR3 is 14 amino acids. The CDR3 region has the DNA TGCGCCAGCAGCCAAGATGAAATGGTACGGCCCCAGCATTTT. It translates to CASSQDEMVRPQHF.

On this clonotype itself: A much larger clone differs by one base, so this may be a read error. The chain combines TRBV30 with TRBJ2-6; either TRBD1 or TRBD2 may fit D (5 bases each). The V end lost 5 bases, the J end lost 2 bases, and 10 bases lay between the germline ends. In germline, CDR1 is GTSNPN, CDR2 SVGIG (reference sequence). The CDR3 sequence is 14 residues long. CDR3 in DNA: TGTGCCTGGGGTGGGGGAGCTGGGGCCAACGTCCTGACTTTC. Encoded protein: CAWGGGAGANVLTF.

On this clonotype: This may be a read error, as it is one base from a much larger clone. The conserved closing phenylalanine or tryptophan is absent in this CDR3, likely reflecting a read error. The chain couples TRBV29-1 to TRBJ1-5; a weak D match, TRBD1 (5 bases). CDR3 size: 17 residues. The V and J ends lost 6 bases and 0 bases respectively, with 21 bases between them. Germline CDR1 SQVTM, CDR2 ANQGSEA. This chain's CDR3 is CSVRARVPIYSNQPQHL. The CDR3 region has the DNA TGCAGCGTCAGGGCACGCGTCCCCATTTATAGCAATCAGCCCCAGCATCTT.

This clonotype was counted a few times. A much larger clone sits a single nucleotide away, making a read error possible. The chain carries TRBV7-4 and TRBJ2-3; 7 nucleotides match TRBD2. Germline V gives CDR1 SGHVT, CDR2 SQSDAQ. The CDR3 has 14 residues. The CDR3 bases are TGTGCCAGCAGCTTACTGACTAGCACAGGTACGCAGTATTTT. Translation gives CASSLLTSTGTQYF.

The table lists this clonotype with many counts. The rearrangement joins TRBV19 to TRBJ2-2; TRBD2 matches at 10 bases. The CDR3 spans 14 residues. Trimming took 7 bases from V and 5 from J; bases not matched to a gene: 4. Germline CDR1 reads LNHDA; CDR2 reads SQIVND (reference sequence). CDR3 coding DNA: TGTGCCAGTAATCCGGGACTAGCGACCGGGGAGCTGTTTTTT. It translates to CASNPGLATGELFF.

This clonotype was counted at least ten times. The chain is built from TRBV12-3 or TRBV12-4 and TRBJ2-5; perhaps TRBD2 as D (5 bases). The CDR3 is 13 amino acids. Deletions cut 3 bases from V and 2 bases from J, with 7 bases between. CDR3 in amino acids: CASSFPGQETQYF. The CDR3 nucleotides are TGTGCCAGCAGTTTCCCGGGGCAAGAGACCCAGTACTTC.

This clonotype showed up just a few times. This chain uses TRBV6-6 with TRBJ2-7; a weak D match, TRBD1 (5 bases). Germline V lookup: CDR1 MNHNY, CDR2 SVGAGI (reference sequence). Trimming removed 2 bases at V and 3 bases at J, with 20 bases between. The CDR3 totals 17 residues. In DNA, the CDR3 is TGTGCCAGCAGTTACACAACACCGACAGTGCCCCTCTACGAGCAGTACTTC. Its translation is CASSYTTPTVPLYEQYF.

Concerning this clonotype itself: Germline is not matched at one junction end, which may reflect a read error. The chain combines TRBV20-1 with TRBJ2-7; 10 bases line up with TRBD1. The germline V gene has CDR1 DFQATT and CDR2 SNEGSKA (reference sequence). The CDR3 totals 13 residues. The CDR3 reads CSTRGTGEPEQYF. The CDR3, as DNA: TGCAGTACTAGAGGGACAGGGGAGCCCGAGCAGTACTTC.

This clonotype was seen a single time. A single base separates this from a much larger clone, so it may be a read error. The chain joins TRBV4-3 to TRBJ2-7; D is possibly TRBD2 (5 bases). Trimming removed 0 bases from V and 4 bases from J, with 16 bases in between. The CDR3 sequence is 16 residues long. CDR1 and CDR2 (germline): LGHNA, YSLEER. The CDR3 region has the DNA TGCGCCAGCAGCCAAGATCACTCCGGGATAGGGTACGAGCAGTACTTC. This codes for CASSQDHSGIGYEQYF.

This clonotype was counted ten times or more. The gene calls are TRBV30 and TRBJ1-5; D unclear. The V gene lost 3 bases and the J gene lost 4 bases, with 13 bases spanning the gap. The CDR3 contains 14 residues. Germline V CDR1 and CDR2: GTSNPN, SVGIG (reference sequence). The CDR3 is CAWSDGIFNQPQHF. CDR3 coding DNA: TGTGCCTGGAGCGACGGTATTTTTAATCAGCCCCAGCATTTT.